This record looks at one T cell receptor beta chain sequence and its context. This sample is drawn from a study of control samples from healthy donors and cancer patients. Measured with immunoSEQ multiplex PCR; TCRdb has only the in-frame clones, and not every one. The sample consists of about 94,000 clones, 90% of them appearing once. J lost 4 bases, V lost 6 bases, and 3 bases had no gene match. The CDR3 has 13 residues. Sequencing used blood. The receptor comes from a woman aged 18-30 years in good health. The J gene is TRBJ1-3, the V gene TRBV12-3 or TRBV12-4, with 7 bases identical to TRBD1. The CDR3 region is CASSQGGGNTIYF. The CDR3 DNA reads TGTGCCAGCAGCCAGGGGGGCGGAAACACCATATATTTT.